The entry below gives a single T cell receptor (beta chain) sequence along with its context. This specimen belongs to a study of post-analysis software for immune sequencing data. Built from TCR beta cDNA, the libraries had unique molecular identifiers in them. Using its own MiXCR run on the PCR reads, TCRdb lists one record per CDR3 protein. This table has about half a million distinct CDR3 sequences, approximately 31% appearing once. The sample consisted of blood. This TCR was sampled from a girl under 18 with multiple sclerosis.

The CDR3 is CASSSSGNTEAFF. The DNA of the CDR3 is TGTGCCAGCAGCTCATCAGGGAACACTGAAGCTTTCTTT. The V call is TRBV7-3, the J call TRBJ1-1; D is unclear. CDR1 is SGHTA and CDR2 is FQGTGA in the germline V gene. The V gene lost 4 bases and the J gene lost 1 base, with 7 bases spanning the gap. This CDR3 is 13 amino acids long.